The clone carrying this TCR beta chain was recorded a few times. Some clones are missing from TCRdb's copy, which holds only in-frame ones; the method was immunoSEQ multiplex PCR. The table has about 44,000 clones, 80% to 95% seen once; the top ten hold over 0.45%. CDR3 length equals 14 residues. CDR1 and CDR2 from the germline V gene are SGHNT and YENEEA. Trimming cost V 4 bases and J 0 bases, with 9 bases left between them. The sample belongs to a study of T cell changes during pregnancy in multiple sclerosis. This clonotype was sampled from a female donor with multiple sclerosis, enrolled in a pregnancy study. This chain links TRBV11-3 with TRBJ1-2; D gene uncertain. Material: CD4+ T cells from peripheral blood mononuclear cells, obtained in the third trimester of pregnancy. The CDR3 loop is CASSSRDSNYGYTF. CDR3 coding DNA: TGTGCCAGCAGCTCCCGGGATTCTAACTATGGCTACACCTTC.